The 31 T cell receptor beta chains listed next were all sequenced from one sample in a study of blood T cell repertoires in COVID-19. Here immunoSEQ multiplex PCR was the method, and the copy in TCRdb shows in-frame clones only, minus some. The profile shows around 150,000 clones, approximately 93% of them singletons. Sequenced sample: peripheral blood. These receptor sequences come from an older woman with COVID-19, enrolled during active disease.

This clone was found a few times. This rearrangement joins TRBV7-9 to TRBJ2-1; 9 bases line up with TRBD1. V lost 6 bases, J lost 0 bases, and 9 bases stayed unmatched. From germline, CDR1 is SEHNR and CDR2 FQNEAQ (reference sequence). This CDR3 contains 17 residues. CDR3 sequence (DNA): TGTGCCAGCAGTTCACAGGGGGCTGCGAGCTCCTACAATGAGCAGTTCTTC. It yields the protein CASSSQGAASSYNEQFF.

The rearrangement joins TRBV25-1 to TRBJ2-5; 8 positions agree with TRBD2. The germline V gene has CDR1 MGHDK and CDR2 SYGVNS. The ends lost 3 bases at V and 5 bases at J; junction bases unmatched: 8. CDR3 length: 15 residues. Here the CDR3 DNA reads TGTGCCAGCAGTGACCCGCGGGGGGCCGGGGAGACCCAGTACTTC. This codes for CASSDPRGAGETQYF.

This chain uses TRBV5-1 with TRBJ2-7; D might be TRBD2 (6 bases). Germline V gene data show CDR1 as SGHRS and CDR2 as YFSETQ. The CDR3 has 16 amino acids. V was pared by 5 bases and J by 0 bases, with 18 bases between. CDR3 in DNA: TGCGCCAGCAGTTACGTTTGGGACGGGAGCTCCTACGAGCAGTACTTC. Its translation: CASSYVWDGSSYEQYF.

The chain couples TRBV15 to TRBJ2-7; TRBD1 is a possible D gene (6 bases). The CDR3 contains 14 residues. The V end was cut by 2 bases, the J end by 2 bases, with 10 bases between. Germline V gene sequence: CDR1 LNHNV, CDR2 YYDKDF (reference sequence). The CDR3, as DNA: TGTGCCACCAGCAGATTGACAGGTCCCTACGAGCAGTACTTC. This gives the protein CATSRLTGPYEQYF.

The chain is built from TRBV29-1 and TRBJ2-7; a weak D match, TRBD2 (5 bases). V lost 7 bases and J lost 7, with 26 bases in between. The CDR3 consists of 15 residues. The germline CDR1 and CDR2 sequences are SQVTM and ANQGSEA. CDR3 sequence (DNA): TGCAGCGCCCTCCCAGGCCCGACCGACCCGGGGGAGCAGTACTTC. Amino acids: CSALPGPTDPGEQYF.

This clone was counted once. The genes are TRBV19 and TRBJ1-2; 10 positions agree with TRBD1. V lost 10 bases, J lost 3 bases, and 5 bases stayed unmatched. The length of the CDR3 is 13 residues. CDR1 LNHDA and CDR2 SQIVND come from the germline V gene (reference sequence). This chain's CDR3 is CAIRQGADYGYTF. CDR3 DNA: TGTGCCATACGACAGGGGGCGGACTATGGCTACACCTTC.

The chain is built from TRBV11-2 and TRBJ1-6, with 8 bases matching TRBD1. Looked up from germline, CDR1 is SGHAT and CDR2 is FQNNGV. The V gene end was trimmed by 9 bases and the J gene end by 5 bases; junction bases not matched to a gene: 9. There are 15 residues in the CDR3. The CDR3 DNA reads TGTGCCAGTTGCAGGACAGGGAGCGATAATTCACCCCTCCACTTT. Its protein product is CASCRTGSDNSPLHF.

This chain connects TRBV5-1 to TRBJ1-1, with 9 bases matching TRBD1. The CDR3 consists of 16 residues. Germline V gene data show CDR1 as SGHRS and CDR2 as YFSETQ. V lost 4 bases to trimming and J lost 5 bases; unmatched junction nucleotides: 12. Written as DNA, the CDR3 is TGCGCCAGCAGCCCACACCGGGACAGGGATTGGACTGAAGCTTTCTTT. Its translation: CASSPHRDRDWTEAFF.

The chain employs TRBV18 and TRBJ1-5; D is unclear. Germline CDR1 is KGHSH and CDR2 is LQKENI. The CDR3 runs 13 residues. Trimming took 6 bases from V and 5 from J, leaving 11 bases between them. CDR3 nucleotide sequence: TGTGCCAGCTCCCGAAGGAGCGATCAGCCCCAGCATTTT. This codes for CASSRRSDQPQHF.

The chain couples TRBV20-1 to TRBJ1-1, with 8 bases lining up with TRBD1. V shed 6 bases, J shed 4 bases, and the junction held 1 base outside the gene matches. The CDR3 runs 11 residues. The germline V gene has CDR1 DFQATT and CDR2 SNEGSKA (reference sequence). This CDR3 is CSAGTGTEAFF. CDR3 bases: TGCAGTGCGGGGACAGGCACTGAAGCTTTCTTT.

The gene calls are TRBV3-1 (or the pseudogene TRBV3-2) and TRBJ2-4, with 9 bases identical to TRBD2. This CDR3 spans 14 amino acids. Losses at the gene ends were 2 bases for V and 7 bases for J; bases not matched to a gene: 3. Per the germline V gene, CDR1 is LGHDT and CDR2 is YNNKEL (reference sequence). DNA of the CDR3: TGTGCCAGCAGCCAAAGCGGGGGGAGGAACATTCAGTACTTC. Its translation is CASSQSGGRNIQYF.

The rearrangement links TRBV11-2 to TRBJ2-3; 7 nucleotides line up with TRBD1. The CDR3 consists of 15 residues. Germline V gives CDR1 SGHAT, CDR2 FQNNGV. J was trimmed by 2 bases and V by 6 bases; bases with no gene match: 8. The CDR3 coding sequence is TGTGCCAGCAGTGTGAGGGGGCGGACCACAGATACGCAGTATTTT. The encoded protein is CASSVRGRTTDTQYF.

The CDR3 reads CASLPGGRNYGYTF. The CDR3 nucleotides read TGTGCCAGCCTTCCAGGGGGCAGGAACTATGGCTACACCTTC. V is TRBV5-8 and J is TRBJ1-2; 8 nucleotides align to TRBD1. Germline CDR1 is SGHTS and CDR2 is YDEGEE. This CDR3 is built from 14 residues. V lost 7 bases, J lost 2 bases, and 7 bases stayed unmatched.

This clone was counted a single time. The chain combines TRBV4-3 with TRBJ1-6; 9 bases are a match to TRBD1. The CDR3 loop spans 16 amino acids. Trimming at V came to 4 bases and at J to 7 bases, leaving 8 bases not matched to a gene. Germline lookup yields CDR1 LGHNA and CDR2 YSLEER. The chain's CDR3 is CASSPSDDRGNSPLHF. The CDR3 region has the DNA TGCGCCAGCAGCCCCTCCGACGACAGGGGGAATTCACCCCTCCACTTT.

This chain links TRBV4-1 with TRBJ1-3; D is unclear. The germline CDR1 and CDR2 sequences are MGHRA and YSYEKL. The CDR3 sequence is 14 residues long. The V and J ends lost 7 bases and 0 bases respectively, with 10 bases between them. Written as DNA, the CDR3 is TGCGCCAGCAAAGAGGGCCCCTCTGGAAACACCATATATTTT. It specifies CASKEGPSGNTIYF.

The chain carries TRBV5-1 and TRBJ2-3; D perhaps matches TRBD2 (6 bases). In germline, CDR1 is SGHRS, CDR2 YFSETQ. This CDR3 has 21 amino acids. Trimming took 2 bases from V and 0 from J, leaving 28 bases between them. Here the CDR3 DNA reads TGCGCCAGCAGCTTTTTAGGAGGGACGACTAGTGGGGGAGCTAGCACAGATACGCAGTATTTT. It encodes CASSFLGGTTSGGASTDTQYF. The full variable domain, in which reference TRBV5-1 and TRBJ2-3 provide the parts outside the CDR3, is KAGVTQTPRYLIKTRGQQVTLSCSPISGHRSVSWYQQTPGQGLQFLFEYFSETQRNKGNFPGRFSGRQFSNSRSEMNVSTLELGDSALYLCASSFLGGTTSGGASTDTQYFGPGTRLTVL.

V is TRBV7-9 and J is TRBJ1-1; D not resolved. The CDR3 sequence is 14 residues long. Germline V gene lookup returns CDR1 SEHNR and CDR2 FQNEAQ (reference sequence). The V end lost 0 bases, the J end lost 6 bases, and 11 bases lay between the germline ends. This chain's CDR3 is CASSLAGDVSEAFF. The CDR3 DNA reads as TGTGCCAGCAGCTTAGCGGGAGATGTCTCTGAAGCTTTCTTT.

A single count supports this clone. This chain uses TRBV7-9 with TRBJ1-4, with D unclear. The CDR3 runs 14 residues. Germline-derived CDR1 and CDR2 are SEHNR and FQNEAQ (reference sequence). V dropped 3 bases and J dropped 3 bases, with 8 bases sitting between them. CDR3 sequence: CASSFSTANEKLFF. CDR3 DNA: TGTGCCAGCAGCTTTAGTACGGCTAATGAAAAACTGTTTTTT.

The chain employs TRBV10-3 and TRBJ2-7, with D possibly being TRBD1 (6 bases). The CDR3 has 12 amino acids. V was pared by 2 bases and J by 5 bases, with 7 bases between. Germline CDR1 is ENHRY and CDR2 is SYGVKD. CDR3 sequence (DNA): TGTGCCATCAGTGAGAACAGGGACGAGCAGTACTTC. This encodes CAISENRDEQYF.

The chain recombines TRBV14 with TRBJ2-5; maybe TRBD2 (5 bases). This CDR3 has 15 residues. Germline CDR1 SGHDN, CDR2 FVKESK. Trimming stripped 4 bases from V and 5 bases from J, with 17 bases between. The CDR3 region is CASSPPGLPGETQYF. As DNA, the CDR3 is TGTGCCAGCAGCCCCCCCGGACTCCCGGGGGAGACCCAGTACTTC. The whole variable domain, filled in from reference TRBV14 and TRBJ2-5, reads EAGVTQFPSHSVIEKGQTVTLRCDPISGHDNLYWYRRVMGKEIKFLLHFVKESKQDESGMPNNRFLAERTGGTYSTLKVQPAELEDSGVYFCASSPPGLPGETQYFGPGTRLLVL.

The rearrangement joins TRBV10-3 to TRBJ1-1, with TRBD1 identical over 7 bases. With V trimmed by 8 bases and J by 9 bases, 6 bases remained unmatched. Germline values: CDR1 ENHRY, CDR2 SYGVKD. This CDR3 has 11 residues. CDR3: CAISWDSQAFF. The CDR3 DNA reads TGTGCCATCTCTTGGGACAGCCAAGCTTTCTTT.

The chain has TRBV9 and TRBJ1-2; D remains ambiguous. The length of the CDR3 is 14 residues. Germline values: CDR1 SGDLS, CDR2 YYNGEE. Trimming cost V 7 bases and J 4 bases, with 17 bases left between them. CDR3 in DNA: TGTGCCAGCGCCGGTGGGTTACTAGGCTATGGCTACACCTTC. It codes for CASAGGLLGYGYTF. Full variable domain (missing parts from reference TRBV9 and TRBJ1-2): DSGVTQTPKHLITATGQRVTLRCSPRSGDLSVYWYQQSLDQGLQFLIQYYNGEERAKGNILERFSAQQFPDLHSELNLSSLELGDSALYFCASAGGLLGYGYTFGSGTRLTVV.

The rearrangement joins TRBV4-3 to TRBJ1-1; tentative D call: TRBD1 (6 bases). V lost 5 bases and J lost 8, with 12 bases in between. Germline V gene lookup returns CDR1 LGHNA and CDR2 YSLEER. CDR3 length: 12 amino acids. The CDR3 spells CASSTVTGEAFF. The DNA of the CDR3 is TGCGCCAGCAGCACGGTAACAGGGGAAGCTTTCTTT.

The chain is built from TRBV5-4 and TRBJ2-7, with 8 bases fitting TRBD1. Germline V lookup: CDR1 SGHNT, CDR2 YYREEE (reference sequence). The CDR3 spans 14 residues. Trimming took 3 bases from V and 3 from J; bases not matched to a gene: 5. CDR3 nucleotide sequence: TGTGCCAGCAGCTCGACAGGGGTGTACTACGAGCAGTACTTC. Protein: CASSSTGVYYEQYF.

The chain couples TRBV5-5 to TRBJ1-4; D gene ambiguous. The CDR3 contains 15 residues. Trimming pared 4 bases from V and 8 bases from J, leaving 18 bases between. Germline V gene lookup returns CDR1 SGHKS and CDR2 YYEKEE (reference sequence). CDR3 region: CASSAAAGIREKLFF. CDR3 DNA sequence: TGTGCCAGCAGCGCCGCGGCGGGGATCAGAGAAAAACTGTTTTTT.

This clone was picked up one time. V usage is TRBV7-8 and J usage is TRBJ1-1; no firm D call. CDR3 length: 14 residues. Trimming took off 2 bases at V and 3 bases at J, with 10 bases between the two ends. Germline V lookup: CDR1 SGHVS, CDR2 FQNEAQ. CDR3 amino acids: CASSLYGGDTEAFF. The CDR3 bases are TGTGCCAGCAGCTTATATGGCGGAGACACTGAAGCTTTCTTT. The full variable domain, rest sourced from reference TRBV7-8 and TRBJ1-1, is GAGVSQSPRYKVAKRGQDVALRCDPISGHVSLFWYQQALGQGPEFLTYFQNEAQLDKSGLPSDRFFAERPEGSVSTLKIQRTQQEDSAVYLCASSLYGGDTEAFFGQGTRLTVV.

V usage is TRBV3-1 (or the pseudogene TRBV3-2) and J usage is TRBJ1-2; 8 bases fit TRBD1. V lost 3 bases to trimming and J lost 2 bases; unmatched junction nucleotides: 5. CDR1 is LGHDT, CDR2 YNNKEL, per germline (reference sequence). The CDR3 covers 15 residues. CDR3 in amino acids: CASSHRQGINYGYTF. The CDR3 DNA sequence: TGTGCCAGCAGCCACCGACAGGGGATAAACTATGGCTACACCTTC.

The chain has TRBV29-1 and TRBJ1-2; 7 bases map to TRBD1. CDR1 and CDR2 (germline): SQVTM, ANQGSEA. J lost 1 base, V lost 7 bases, and 9 bases had no gene match. CDR3 length: 14 amino acids. The CDR3 here is CSAEGTADNYGYTF. CDR3 nucleotide sequence: TGCAGCGCGGAAGGGACAGCCGATAACTATGGCTACACCTTC.

The chain recombines TRBV7-2 with TRBJ1-3, with D unresolved. Germline lookup yields CDR1 SGHTA and CDR2 FQGNSA. V lost 5 bases and J lost 2, with 7 bases in between. CDR3 length equals 13 residues. The CDR3 loop is CASSTLPGNTIYF. In nucleotides, the CDR3 is TGTGCCAGCAGCACACTACCTGGAAACACCATATATTTT.

The chain is built from TRBV30 and TRBJ2-7, with 15 bases that match TRBD2. The V segment lost 4 bases and the J segment 4 bases; nucleotides outside the gene matches: 11. Germline values: CDR1 GTSNPN, CDR2 SVGIG (reference sequence). There are 17 residues in the CDR3. CDR3 in amino acids: CAWNPGRTSGGEYEQYF. CDR3 nucleotide sequence: TGTGCCTGGAATCCCGGCCGGACTAGCGGGGGGGAGTACGAGCAGTACTTC.

The V gene is TRBV6-2 or TRBV6-3, the J gene TRBJ1-5, with a possible D match to TRBD1 (5 bases). The CDR3 extends over 16 amino acids. The V and J ends lost 4 bases and 7 bases respectively, with 20 bases between them. Germline V gives CDR1 MNHEY, CDR2 SVGEGT. CDR3 amino acids: CASSSRSWGGRQPQHF. The CDR3 nucleotides are TGTGCCAGCAGTTCCCGCTCATGGGGGGGAAGGCAGCCCCAGCATTTT.